The next 32 T cell receptor beta chains were all read from a single sample in a study of cytomegalovirus exposure and HLA in healthy donors. It was with 60 Vbeta and 13 Jbeta primers that the PCR ran. The method was immunoSEQ multiplex PCR; TCRdb's version includes in-frame clones alone and lacks a portion of them. This table lists 55,000 or so clones. Sequencing used PBMCs. All receptors come from a woman aged 45 to 65 in good health and CMV-seropositive.

The chain has TRBV11-2 and TRBJ2-6; 10 bases map to TRBD1. The J segment lost 2 bases and the V segment lost 5 bases, leaving 3 bases of the junction unmatched. The CDR3 length is 16 residues. The germline CDR1 and CDR2 sequences are SGHAT and FQNNGV. The CDR3 sequence is CASSRTGGTGANVLTF. The CDR3 coding sequence is TGTGCCAGCAGCCGGACAGGGGGGACTGGGGCCAACGTCCTGACTTTC.

The chain links TRBV29-1 to TRBJ2-1; 10 bases fit TRBD2. The CDR3 contains 14 residues. Germline CDR1 SQVTM, CDR2 ANQGSEA. Trimming cost V 1 base and J 5 bases; bases outside gene matches: 2. CDR3 sequence: CSVEGTSGDNEQFF. CDR3 DNA sequence: TGCAGCGTTGAAGGGACTAGCGGTGACAATGAGCAGTTCTTC.

This chain uses TRBV14 with TRBJ1-1, with D hard to call. The V end lost 5 bases, the J end lost 1 base, and 8 bases lay between the germline ends. CDR1 is SGHDN and CDR2 is FVKESK in the germline V gene. CDR3 length: 13 residues. The CDR3, as DNA: TGTGCCAGCAGCGTGTACGGGAACACTGAAGCTTTCTTT. This sequence encodes CASSVYGNTEAFF.

The chain couples TRBV28 to TRBJ1-4, with TRBD1 identical over 9 bases. J gave up 10 bases and V 5 bases, and 11 bases lay outside the gene matches. The germline CDR1 and CDR2 sequences are MDHEN and SYDVKM. The CDR3 loop spans 15 amino acids. The CDR3 sequence: CASSRATGGLGKLFF. CDR3 nucleotide sequence: TGTGCCAGCAGTCGGGCGACAGGGGGACTAGGAAAACTGTTTTTT. The whole variable domain, remainder taken from reference TRBV28 and TRBJ1-4, is DVKVTQSSRYLVKRTGEKVFLECVQDMDHENMFWYRQDPGLGLRLIYFSYDVKMKEKGDIPEGYSVSREKKERFSLILESASTNQTSMYLCASSRATGGLGKLFFGSGTQLSVL.

V usage is TRBV23-1 and J usage is TRBJ1-2; TRBD1 matches at 8 bases. TRBV23-1 is noted as an ORF with a role that remains uncertain. V lost 8 bases to trimming and J lost 7 bases; unmatched junction nucleotides: 15. The CDR3 is 15 residues long. The CDR3 is CASFLPPQGAGGYTF. The CDR3 DNA sequence: TGCGCCAGCTTTCTCCCTCCCCAGGGGGCGGGTGGCTACACCTTC.

The chain is built from TRBV30 and TRBJ1-3, with TRBD1 matching over 7 bases. This CDR3 spans 15 amino acids. Trimming took 5 bases from V and 0 from J; bases not matched to a gene: 7. Per the germline V gene, CDR1 is GTSNPN and CDR2 is SVGIG (reference sequence). The CDR3 spells CAWDEGGFSGNTIYF. CDR3 in DNA: TGTGCCTGGGACGAAGGGGGCTTCTCTGGAAACACCATATATTTT.

For the CDR3, the DNA is TGTGCCAGCAGTTTGGGCAGTTCCTCCTACGAGCAGTACTTC. This codes for CASSLGSSSYEQYF. The chain couples TRBV28 to TRBJ2-7; no definite D call. Trimming shortened V by 3 bases and J by 0 bases, and 9 bases separated the two germline ends. The CDR3 is made up of 14 amino acids. CDR1 and CDR2 (germline): MDHEN, SYDVKM.

The V and J genes are TRBV27 and TRBJ1-4; D gene uncertain. Germline CDR1 is MNHEY and CDR2 is SMNVEV (reference sequence). This CDR3 contains 16 residues. V was trimmed by 0 bases and J by 3 bases, leaving 11 bases between them. CDR3 loop: CASSLSFRGSNEKLFF. The CDR3 DNA reads as TGTGCCAGCAGTTTATCATTTCGGGGTTCTAATGAAAAACTGTTTTTT.

V usage is TRBV7-7 and J usage is TRBJ2-5; 9 bases match TRBD2. The CDR3 is made up of 15 amino acids. CDR1 is SSHAT and CDR2 is FNYEAQ in the germline V gene (reference sequence). J was trimmed by 5 bases and V by 1 base; bases with no gene match: 5. Here the CDR3 DNA reads TGTGCCAGCAGCTTAGTCCGGACTAGCGTGGAGACCCAGTACTTC. This gives the protein CASSLVRTSVETQYF.

J is TRBJ2-1 and V is TRBV19; 15 bases align to TRBD2. The CDR3 loop spans 14 amino acids. From germline, CDR1 is LNHDA and CDR2 SQIVND (reference sequence). Trimming took 4 bases from V and 10 from J; bases not matched to a gene: 2. The CDR3 coding sequence is TGTGCCAGTAGTACAGGGACTAGCGGGGGGGAGCAGTTCTTC. Translated: CASSTGTSGGEQFF. The whole variable domain, filled in from reference TRBV19 and TRBJ2-1, reads DGGITQSPKYLFRKEGQNVTLSCEQNLNHDAMYWYRQDPGQGLRLIYYSQIVNDFQKGDIAEGYSVSREKKESFPLTVTSAQKNPTAFYLCASSTGTSGGEQFFGPGTRLTVL.

With regard to this clone: At the DNA level, this CDR3 is encoded by other sequences in the same sample as well. This chain uses TRBV7-3 with TRBJ2-5; 12 bases are a match to TRBD2. Per germline, CDR1 SGHTA and CDR2 FQGTGA. The V gene end was trimmed by 6 bases and the J gene end by 5 bases; junction bases not matched to a gene: 7. This CDR3 is built from 15 residues. The DNA for the CDR3 is TGTGCCAGCAGTTCTAGCGGGGGGGCAGGGGAGACCCAGTACTTC. It codes for CASSSSGGAGETQYF.

The J gene is TRBJ2-1, the V gene TRBV27; D is unresolved. The CDR3 has 12 residues. V dropped 3 bases and J dropped 6 bases, with 6 bases sitting between them. Germline lookup yields CDR1 MNHEY and CDR2 SMNVEV (reference sequence). DNA for the CDR3: TGTGCCAGCAGTTTCGACTCCAATGAGCAGTTCTTC. It codes for CASSFDSNEQFF.

This chain joins TRBV29-1 and TRBJ1-1; 9 bases fit TRBD1. With V trimmed by 7 bases and J by 1 base, 7 bases remained unmatched. CDR1 and CDR2 from the germline V gene are SQVTM and ANQGSEA. CDR3 length equals 14 residues. This CDR3 reads CSAGLTGGNTEAFF. The CDR3 DNA sequence: TGCAGCGCTGGTTTGACAGGGGGGAACACTGAAGCTTTCTTT.

This chain uses TRBV10-3 with TRBJ2-7; D perhaps matches TRBD1 (6 bases). The CDR3 is made up of 13 amino acids. Germline V gives CDR1 ENHRY, CDR2 SYGVKD. Trimming removed 4 bases at V and 4 bases at J, with 11 bases between. CDR3 in DNA: TGTGCCATCAGTGGGAACACAGGGTACGAGCAGTACTTC. This sequence encodes CAISGNTGYEQYF.

This sequence joins TRBV4-1 and TRBJ1-1; 7 positions agree with TRBD1. The CDR3 covers 15 residues. CDR1 is MGHRA and CDR2 is YSYEKL in the germline V gene. With 3 bases clipped from V and 0 bases from J, the junction kept 4 bases outside the gene matches. The CDR3 nucleotides read TGCGCCAGCAGCCAGGGGACAGACATGAACACTGAAGCTTTCTTT. Residues: CASSQGTDMNTEAFF.

This chain links TRBV13 with TRBJ2-3; 8 bases are shared with TRBD2. Losses at the gene ends were 0 bases for V and 1 base for J; bases not matched to a gene: 6. The germline V gene encodes CDR1 PRHDT and CDR2 FYEKMQ (reference sequence). The CDR3 sequence is 17 residues long. The CDR3 sequence is CASSLGDIAGRTDTQYF. CDR3 in DNA: TGTGCCAGCAGCTTAGGGGACATAGCGGGGCGCACAGATACGCAGTATTTT.

V is TRBV7-8 and J is TRBJ2-1, with 9 bases lining up with TRBD2. CDR1 is SGHVS and CDR2 is FQNEAQ in the germline V gene. The CDR3 runs to 13 residues. Unmatched junction bases numbered 4, after V lost 5 bases and J lost 8 bases. The CDR3 DNA reads TGTGCCAGCAGCGAGGAGCGGGAGGATGAGCAGTTCTTC. Translated: CASSEEREDEQFF.

The V gene is TRBV28, the J gene TRBJ1-2, with D perhaps TRBD1 (5 bases). Germline values: CDR1 MDHEN, CDR2 SYDVKM. Trimming took 5 bases from V and 2 from J, leaving 9 bases between them. The length of the CDR3 is 13 residues. The CDR3 sequence: CASSLRQNYGYTF. The DNA for the CDR3 is TGTGCCAGCAGTCTCCGACAGAACTATGGCTACACCTTC.

The chain joins TRBV7-8 to TRBJ1-2; 12 positions agree with TRBD1. V trimming: 5 bases; J trimming: 4 bases; junction bases outside the gene matches: 8. The CDR3 sequence is 16 residues long. In germline, CDR1 is SGHVS, CDR2 FQNEAQ. CDR3 DNA: TGTGCCAGCAGCACCGGGACAGGGGGCGCAAGCTATGGCTACACCTTC. Amino acid sequence: CASSTGTGGASYGYTF.

V is TRBV5-1 and J is TRBJ1-1; the match to TRBD1 covers 9 bases. Unmatched junction bases numbered 6, after V lost 2 bases and J lost 1 base. The CDR3 extends over 16 amino acids. Germline-derived CDR1 and CDR2 are SGHRS and YFSETQ. CDR3 nucleotides: TGCGCCAGCAGCTTCGGACAGGGGAGAAGGAACACTGAAGCTTTCTTT. This codes for CASSFGQGRRNTEAFF.

V is TRBV6-1 and J is TRBJ2-2, with 8 nucleotides matching TRBD1. The CDR3 extends over 13 amino acids. Germline V gene sequence: CDR1 MNHNS, CDR2 SASEGT. Trimming took 6 bases from V and 6 from J; bases not matched to a gene: 3. CDR3 residues: CASRWTGSGELFF. For the CDR3, the DNA is TGTGCCAGCAGATGGACAGGGTCCGGGGAGCTGTTTTTT.

The chain uses TRBV18 and TRBJ1-5; 8 nucleotides line up with TRBD1. The CDR3 consists of 17 residues. The V segment lost 2 bases and the J segment 2 bases; nucleotides outside the gene matches: 8. CDR1 KGHSH and CDR2 LQKENI come from the germline V gene. The CDR3 nucleotides are TGTGCCAGCTCACCAGGTCCAGGGGGCGGAGGCAATCAGCCCCAGCATTTT. This sequence encodes CASSPGPGGGGNQPQHF.

The chain has TRBV13 and TRBJ1-1; 8 positions match TRBD1. Germline values: CDR1 PRHDT, CDR2 FYEKMQ (reference sequence). With V trimmed by 6 bases and J by 3 bases, 18 bases remained unmatched. CDR3 length: 18 residues. The chain's CDR3 is CASRPTLGQVLPDTEAFF. The CDR3 DNA reads TGTGCCAGCAGACCCACTTTGGGACAGGTACTTCCGGACACTGAAGCTTTCTTT.

V and J are TRBV18 and TRBJ1-2, with a possible D match to TRBD1 (5 bases). This CDR3 contains 14 residues. V lost 3 bases and J lost 7, with 15 bases in between. Germline CDR1 and CDR2: KGHSH and LQKENI. The CDR3 region has the DNA TGTGCCAGCTCACCCTGGGGCCCCCCGCGTGGCTACACCTTC. As protein: CASSPWGPPRGYTF.

This chain uses TRBV27 with TRBJ1-4; D gene uncertain. From germline, CDR1 is MNHEY and CDR2 SMNVEV (reference sequence). This CDR3 is built from 15 residues. Trimming cost V 0 bases and J 8 bases, with 13 bases left between them. The CDR3 here is CASSLSEGLGEKLFF. The CDR3, as DNA: TGTGCCAGCAGTTTATCCGAGGGATTGGGGGAAAAACTGTTTTTT.

The rearrangement uses TRBV6-1 and TRBJ1-5; 7 bases map to TRBD1. CDR3 length: 14 amino acids. V was pared by 6 bases and J by 7 bases, with 9 bases of the junction left unmatched. Germline V CDR1 and CDR2: MNHNS, SASEGT. The CDR3 DNA reads TGTGCCAGCAGCCATCCAGGGGGGTACCAGCCCCAGCATTTT. Amino acid sequence: CASSHPGGYQPQHF.

The chain employs TRBV6-6 and TRBJ1-1; 7 bases line up with TRBD1. V gave up 5 bases and J gave up 7 bases; unmatched junction bases: 7. Germline CDR1 and CDR2: MNHNY and SVGAGI (reference sequence). This CDR3 contains 13 residues. For the CDR3, the DNA is TGTGCCAGCAGTCTTGACAGGGACGGTGAAGCTTTCTTT. Protein: CASSLDRDGEAFF.

V is TRBV5-4 and J is TRBJ2-1, with 7 bases fitting TRBD1. Germline CDR1 SGHNT, CDR2 YYREEE (reference sequence). The CDR3 loop spans 14 amino acids. Trimming removed 3 bases from V and 4 bases from J; junction bases left unmatched: 4. CDR3 sequence (DNA): TGTGCCAGCAGCTCGGGACAGCAATACAATGAGCAGTTCTTC. Translating gives CASSSGQQYNEQFF.

For the CDR3, the DNA is TGTGCCAGCAGCTTGGAAGGCGGAACCCAAGCCTACGAGCAGTACTTC. Translated, it gives CASSLEGGTQAYEQYF. The chain carries TRBV5-4 and TRBJ2-7; D remains unclear. Germline CDR1 SGHNT, CDR2 YYREEE (reference sequence). V was pared by 0 bases and J by 2 bases, with 15 bases between. The CDR3 is 16 amino acids.

This chain connects TRBV5-1 to TRBJ2-1; D is possibly TRBD1 (6 bases). Germline CDR1 SGHRS, CDR2 YFSETQ. CDR3 length equals 14 residues. V was clipped by 0 bases and J by 8 bases, with 12 bases between them. This CDR3 reads CASSLGQAWDEQFF. DNA for the CDR3: TGCGCCAGCAGCTTGGGACAGGCCTGGGATGAGCAGTTCTTC.

The genes are TRBV7-9 and TRBJ1-5, with a tentative D call TRBD1 (5 bases). Per the germline V gene, CDR1 is SEHNR and CDR2 is FQNEAQ (reference sequence). The CDR3 runs to 13 residues. Between the trimmed V and J ends, which lost 8 bases and 9 bases, there was a span of 17 bases. The DNA for the CDR3 is TGTGCCAGCGGGGGAGGGGAAAGGGGGCCCCAGCATTTT. It specifies CASGGGERGPQHF. The full variable domain, completed using reference TRBV7-9 and TRBJ1-5, is DTGVSQNPRHKITKRGQNVTFRCDPISEHNRLYWYRQTLGQGPEFLTYFQNEAQLEKSRLLSDRFSAERPKGSFSTLEIQRTEQGDSAMYLCASGGGERGPQHFGDGTRLSIL.

The rearrangement joins TRBV5-1 to TRBJ2-3; TRBD2 agrees at 11 bases. J was trimmed by 2 bases and V by 2 bases; bases with no gene match: 4. The CDR3 consists of 16 residues. The germline V gene has CDR1 SGHRS and CDR2 YFSETQ. The DNA for the CDR3 is TGCGCCAGCAGCTTACTAGCGGGGGCCCACACAGATACGCAGTATTTT. Protein sequence: CASSLLAGAHTDTQYF.